These 13 T cell receptor beta chains share one sample of origin, sequenced in a study of T-cell memory formation after mild COVID-19. MiXCR was run by TCRdb on the 5' RACE reads, yielding one entry per CDR3 protein. The sample has 380,000 or so distinct CDR3 sequences; around 15% are singletons. The sample consisted of PBMCs or a T cell subset sorted from them (not recorded which). These TCRs come from a young man who had mild COVID-19 (a few samples of this study predate the infection). Cell type and time point are not known.

The CDR3 sequence: CASSAPSGGYNEQFF. In nucleotides, the CDR3 is TGTGCCAGCAGTGCCCCTAGCGGGGGCTACAATGAGCAGTTCTTC. The J gene is TRBJ2-1, the V gene TRBV12-3 or TRBV12-4, with TRBD2 identical over 10 bases. The CDR3 runs to 15 residues. Unmatched junction bases numbered 4, after V lost 5 bases and J lost 3 bases.

The chain has TRBV2 and TRBJ2-2; D may be TRBD1 (6 bases). The CDR3 covers 13 residues. Germline-derived CDR1 and CDR2 are SNHLY and FYNNEI. The V gene lost 5 bases and the J gene lost 7 bases, with 11 bases spanning the gap. DNA for the CDR3: TGTGCCAGCAGTCCCTGGACAGACGGGGAGCTGTTTTTT. Translating it yields CASSPWTDGELFF. Drawing the rest from reference TRBV2 and TRBJ2-2, the complete variable domain is EPEVTQTPSHQVTQMGQEVILRCVPISNHLYFYWYRQILGQKVEFLVSFYNNEISEKSEIFDDQFSVERPDGSNFTLKIRSTKLEDSAMYFCASSPWTDGELFFGEGSRLTVL.

The chain joins TRBV20-1 to TRBJ2-2, with 10 bases lining up with TRBD2. Germline-derived CDR1 and CDR2 are DFQATT and SNEGSKA (reference sequence). The CDR3 sequence is 15 residues long. V shed 0 bases, J shed 5 bases, and the junction held 3 bases outside the gene matches. For the CDR3, the DNA is TGCAGTGCTAGAGATCCTAGCGGGGGAACCGGGGAGCTGTTTTTT. Protein sequence: CSARDPSGGTGELFF.

This rearrangement joins TRBV7-6 to TRBJ2-5, with TRBD1 matching 9 bases. The CDR3 length is 15 residues. With V trimmed by 1 base and J by 4 bases, 4 bases remained unmatched. CDR1 is SGHVS and CDR2 is FNYEAQ in the germline V gene. As DNA, the CDR3 is TGTGCCAGCAGCTTAGGTACAGGGGGCTCAGAGACCCAGTACTTC. This encodes CASSLGTGGSETQYF.

This clonotype was counted many times. The chain links TRBV7-6 to TRBJ2-1, with TRBD2 identical over 7 bases. Losses at the gene ends were 4 bases for V and 3 bases for J; bases not matched to a gene: 3. CDR3 length: 14 residues. Looked up from germline, CDR1 is SGHVS and CDR2 is FNYEAQ. For the CDR3, the DNA is TGTGCCAGCAGCTGGGGGGGTAGCTACAATGAGCAGTTCTTC. It translates to CASSWGGSYNEQFF.

The J gene is TRBJ1-6, the V gene TRBV28; 7 bases are a match to TRBD1. Germline loops: CDR1 MDHEN, CDR2 SYDVKM. CDR3 length: 14 amino acids. V was clipped by 5 bases and J by 9 bases; unmatched bases: 7. In DNA, the CDR3 is TGTGCCAGCAGTCGGACAGGCCCCATTTCACCCCTCCACTTT. Protein: CASSRTGPISPLHF.

The rearrangement uses TRBV30 and TRBJ2-1, with D possibly TRBD2 on 6 matching bases. The CDR3 extends over 13 amino acids. Germline CDR1 is GTSNPN and CDR2 is SVGIG (reference sequence). V lost 3 bases and J lost 4, with 10 bases in between. CDR3 sequence: CAWSPGGYNEQFF. DNA of the CDR3: TGTGCCTGGAGCCCCGGGGGATACAATGAGCAGTTCTTC.

This chain joins TRBV15 and TRBJ1-1; D uncertain. The CDR3 runs to 12 residues. The V gene's germline CDR1 is LNHNV and CDR2 YYDKDF (reference sequence). Trimming took 3 bases from V and 12 from J, leaving 14 bases between them. In nucleotides, the CDR3 is TGTGCCACCAGCAGGGATGACGGCGAGCCTTTCTTT. Translation gives CATSRDDGEPFF.

The chain uses TRBV14 and TRBJ2-3; 10 bases match TRBD2. Germline lookup yields CDR1 SGHDN and CDR2 FVKESK. The CDR3 is 17 residues long. Trimming removed 3 bases from V and 2 bases from J; junction bases left unmatched: 8. The CDR3 sequence: CASSHGVAGGFTDTQYF. CDR3 sequence (DNA): TGTGCCAGCAGCCACGGGGTAGCGGGGGGTTTCACAGATACGCAGTATTTT. The full variable domain, its missing parts supplied by reference TRBV14 and TRBJ2-3, is EAGVTQFPSHSVIEKGQTVTLRCDPISGHDNLYWYRRVMGKEIKFLLHFVKESKQDESGMPNNRFLAERTGGTYSTLKVQPAELEDSGVYFCASSHGVAGGFTDTQYFGPGTRLTVL.

The chain has TRBV6-1 and TRBJ2-5, with 11 nucleotides matching TRBD2. The CDR3 consists of 14 residues. Trimming at V came to 4 bases and at J to 9 bases, leaving 7 bases not matched to a gene. Looked up from germline, CDR1 is MNHNS and CDR2 is SASEGT. For the CDR3, the DNA is TGTGCCAGCAGTGCGACTAGCGGGGAGGTGGCCCAGTACTTC. Translated, it gives CASSATSGEVAQYF.

This clonotype has ten or more counts. CDR3 sequence: CSARGVGGYQPQHF. In nucleotides, the CDR3 is TGCAGTGCTAGAGGGGTAGGGGGGTATCAGCCCCAGCATTTT. The J gene is TRBJ1-5, the V gene TRBV20-1, with D maybe TRBD1 (6 bases). V was trimmed by 1 base and J by 5 bases, leaving 12 bases between them. This CDR3 has 14 amino acids. CDR1 is DFQATT and CDR2 is SNEGSKA in the germline V gene (reference sequence).

The chain has TRBV14 and TRBJ2-7; the D is unclear. Germline V gives CDR1 SGHDN, CDR2 FVKESK. The CDR3 is 12 amino acids. The germline V and J ends were trimmed by 2 bases and 5 bases, with 7 bases remaining between them. As DNA, the CDR3 is TGTGCCAGCAGCCAACCCTGGCACGAGCAGTACTTC. It codes for CASSQPWHEQYF.

This clonotype was seen at least ten times. This chain joins TRBV14 and TRBJ2-1; 7 bases are a match to TRBD2. V was clipped by 7 bases and J by 3 bases; unmatched bases: 3. CDR1 SGHDN and CDR2 FVKESK come from the germline V gene. The CDR3 is 13 amino acids. CDR3 in amino acids: CASTSGNYNEQFF. The CDR3 DNA reads TGTGCCAGCACTAGCGGAAACTACAATGAGCAGTTCTTC. The full variable domain, with the rest looked up from reference TRBV14 and TRBJ2-1, is EAGVTQFPSHSVIEKGQTVTLRCDPISGHDNLYWYRRVMGKEIKFLLHFVKESKQDESGMPNNRFLAERTGGTYSTLKVQPAELEDSGVYFCASTSGNYNEQFFGPGTRLTVL.